The TCR beta chain described here comes from a study of blood T cell repertoires in COVID-19. The authors' processing: From reference gene primer amplification, estimates of nucleated cell counts were derived. Sequencing used immunoSEQ multiplex PCR; TCRdb keeps in-frame clones, though not all of them. The V and J calls and clone size were taken over from that table, and D and trimming were inferred from the DNA. This table holds approximately 300,000 clones, 80% to 95% found once. This clone has a handful of counts. This receptor was identified in a young woman with COVID-19, enrolled during active disease. Sequencing used peripheral blood.

The DNA for the CDR3 is TGTGCCATCAGTGAGACGAGCGGGAATGAAAAACTGTTTTTT. Encoded protein: CAISETSGNEKLFF. The V and J genes are TRBV10-3 and TRBJ1-4, with D unresolved. The germline gives CDR1 ENHRY, CDR2 SYGVKD. CDR3 size: 14 residues. V lost 2 bases and J 5 bases, leaving 9 bases between the germline ends.